A single sample is the source of the 21 T cell receptor beta chains below, sequenced in a study of T cell responses to AZD1222 COVID-19 vaccine. Measured with immunoSEQ multiplex PCR; TCRdb has only the in-frame clones, and not every one. The sample contains roughly 77,000 clones, over 75% of which appear only once. Sequences were derived from peripheral blood, sampled 28 days after the second AZD1222 dose. Receptors were obtained from an adult who received the AZD1222 COVID-19 vaccine.

The V and J genes are TRBV3-1 (or the pseudogene TRBV3-2) and TRBJ1-2; a possible D gene is TRBD1 (5 bases). This CDR3 spans 14 amino acids. CDR1 and CDR2 from the germline V gene are LGHDT and YNNKEL (reference sequence). V was clipped by 1 base and J by 4 bases, with 10 bases between them. The CDR3 DNA is TGTGCCAGCAGCCAAGGAGCAGGGCCCTATGGCTACACCTTC. It codes for CASSQGAGPYGYTF.

The chain is built from TRBV3-1 (or the pseudogene TRBV3-2) and TRBJ1-2; D gene ambiguous. Trimming shortened V by 8 bases and J by 4 bases, and 17 bases separated the two germline ends. Germline loops: CDR1 LGHDT, CDR2 YNNKEL (reference sequence). This CDR3 spans 14 amino acids. CDR3 sequence reads: CASRPLHTGYGYTF. CDR3 nucleotide sequence: TGTGCCAGCCGGCCGCTACACACCGGCTATGGCTACACCTTC.

This clone was recorded a few times. This chain uses TRBV27 with TRBJ2-2, with D possibly TRBD2 on 6 matching bases. The CDR3 sequence is 16 residues long. Germline V gene sequence: CDR1 MNHEY, CDR2 SMNVEV (reference sequence). Deletions cut 6 bases from V and 1 base from J, with 15 bases between. This CDR3 reads CASSQRLVVNTGELFF. CDR3 bases: TGTGCCAGCAGCCAGCGACTAGTGGTGAACACCGGGGAGCTGTTTTTT.

This chain joins TRBV30 and TRBJ2-3; TRBD2 matches 11 bases. The CDR3 is 14 residues long. The V and J ends lost 8 bases and 0 bases, in that order; junction bases with no gene match: 4. From germline, CDR1 is GTSNPN and CDR2 SVGIG (reference sequence). CDR3 residues: CAGGTSGSTDTQYF. As DNA, the CDR3 is TGTGCCGGGGGGACTAGCGGTAGCACAGATACGCAGTATTTT.

The chain recombines TRBV5-1 with TRBJ1-4, with D unresolved. Germline V lookup: CDR1 SGHRS, CDR2 YFSETQ. V dropped 2 bases and J dropped 3 bases, with 8 bases sitting between them. This CDR3 is built from 14 residues. The CDR3 is CASSFNTPNEKLFF. CDR3 DNA sequence: TGCGCCAGCAGCTTTAACACCCCTAATGAAAAACTGTTTTTT. The variable domain in full, completed from reference TRBV5-1 and TRBJ1-4, reads KAGVTQTPRYLIKTRGQQVTLSCSPISGHRSVSWYQQTPGQGLQFLFEYFSETQRNKGNFPGRFSGRQFSNSRSEMNVSTLELGDSALYLCASSFNTPNEKLFFGSGTQLSVL.

V is TRBV12-3 or TRBV12-4 and J is TRBJ1-1; D is undetermined. The CDR3 length is 13 residues. The germline V and J ends were trimmed by 6 bases and 0 bases, with 8 bases remaining between them. CDR3 in amino acids: CASSYSMNTEAFF. In nucleotides, the CDR3 is TGTGCCAGCAGCTACAGCATGAACACTGAAGCTTTCTTT.

This chain uses TRBV6-6 with TRBJ1-6; TRBD1 matches 7 bases. Per the germline V gene, CDR1 is MNHNY and CDR2 is SVGAGI (reference sequence). V was clipped by 6 bases and J by 4 bases; unmatched bases: 12. The CDR3 has 17 residues. DNA for the CDR3: TGTGCCAGCAGCCGAGACAGGGTGCGGTTGTATAATTCACCCCTCCACTTT. It specifies CASSRDRVRLYNSPLHF.

In its sample, this clone was seen a few times. The chain recombines TRBV4-3 with TRBJ2-2, with D uncertain. CDR1 is LGHNA, CDR2 YSLEER, per germline. CDR3 length equals 14 residues. The V gene lost 4 bases and the J gene lost 5 bases, with 11 bases spanning the gap. This CDR3 reads CASSRNKDTGELFF. CDR3 coding DNA: TGCGCCAGCAGCCGCAACAAGGATACCGGGGAGCTGTTTTTT.

The genes are TRBV19 and TRBJ2-7; D not resolved. The ends were cut back, 4 bases at V and 0 bases at J, with 16 bases in the middle. Germline lookup yields CDR1 LNHDA and CDR2 SQIVND (reference sequence). The CDR3 runs 16 residues. CDR3 sequence (DNA): TGTGCCAGTAGTAATAACGTCGGGTTCTCCTCCTACGAGCAGTACTTC. This sequence encodes CASSNNVGFSSYEQYF.

The gene calls are TRBV5-1 and TRBJ2-1; 9 nucleotides match TRBD2. The CDR3 extends over 15 amino acids. The germline V gene encodes CDR1 SGHRS and CDR2 YFSETQ. With V trimmed by 4 bases and J by 10 bases, 12 bases remained unmatched. This CDR3 reads CASSPPGLAVLEQFF. DNA of the CDR3: TGCGCCAGCAGCCCCCCGGGACTAGCTGTGTTAGAGCAGTTCTTC. Filled out from reference TRBV5-1 and TRBJ2-1, the complete variable domain reads KAGVTQTPRYLIKTRGQQVTLSCSPISGHRSVSWYQQTPGQGLQFLFEYFSETQRNKGNFPGRFSGRQFSNSRSEMNVSTLELGDSALYLCASSPPGLAVLEQFFGPGTRLTVL.

The chain carries TRBV2 and TRBJ1-4; D gene unclear. This CDR3 has 14 residues. The V gene's germline CDR1 is SNHLY and CDR2 FYNNEI. V dropped 1 base and J dropped 8 bases, with 11 bases sitting between them. The CDR3 protein is CASSEGGGSEKLFF. For the CDR3, the DNA is TGTGCCAGCAGTGAAGGCGGCGGCTCAGAAAAACTGTTTTTT.

V usage is TRBV12-3 or TRBV12-4 and J usage is TRBJ2-5; perhaps D is TRBD1 or TRBD2 (5 bases each). The V end lost 6 bases, the J end lost 1 base, and 9 bases lay between the germline ends. The CDR3 extends over 13 amino acids. CDR3: CASSPGTQETQYF. CDR3 nucleotide sequence: TGTGCCAGCAGCCCCGGGACCCAAGAGACCCAGTACTTC.

This clone showed up just a few times. The chain has TRBV7-9 and TRBJ1-1; tentative D call: TRBD1 (5 bases). Germline CDR1 and CDR2: SEHNR and FQNEAQ (reference sequence). Trimming took off 4 bases at V and 1 base at J, with 7 bases between the two ends. The CDR3 has 13 residues. For the CDR3, the DNA is TGTGCCAGCAGCTCCCAGGGGAACACTGAAGCTTTCTTT. Amino acid sequence: CASSSQGNTEAFF.

The chain recombines TRBV6-5 with TRBJ2-3; D is uncertain. Trimming left V 0 bases short and J 7 bases short, with 8 bases between. Germline loops: CDR1 MNHEY, CDR2 SVGAGI. The CDR3 extends over 13 amino acids. The CDR3 sequence: CASSYSDDNTQYF. In DNA, the CDR3 is TGTGCCAGCAGTTACTCGGATGACAATACGCAGTATTTT.

This sequence joins TRBV5-1 and TRBJ2-7, with D uncertain. The CDR3 extends over 19 amino acids. Germline CDR1 reads SGHRS; CDR2 reads YFSETQ. The V gene lost 5 bases and the J gene lost 0 bases, with 27 bases spanning the gap. The CDR3 nucleotides are TGCGCCAGCAGGGCATACACGCGGCCCCTGGGCGGCTTCTCCTACGAGCAGTACTTC. The encoded protein is CASRAYTRPLGGFSYEQYF.

This rearrangement joins TRBV7-2 to TRBJ1-1; a weak D match, TRBD1 (6 bases). This CDR3 has 14 amino acids. The V end lost 6 bases, the J end lost 3 bases, and 14 bases lay between the germline ends. Looked up from germline, CDR1 is SGHTA and CDR2 is FQGNSA. CDR3 in DNA: TGTGCCAGCAGTAAGGACAGTTTTTACACTGAAGCTTTCTTT. This translates into CASSKDSFYTEAFF.

The V call is TRBV28, the J call TRBJ1-6; D call uncertain. The CDR3 sequence is 13 residues long. Germline CDR1 MDHEN, CDR2 SYDVKM. Between the trimmed V and J ends, which lost 5 bases and 7 bases, there was a span of 9 bases. The CDR3 sequence is CASSVYGNSPLHF. CDR3 DNA: TGTGCCAGCAGTGTCTACGGGAATTCACCCCTCCACTTT.

V is TRBV7-3 and J is TRBJ1-1; possibly TRBD1 for D (5 bases). The CDR3 has 14 residues. V lost 5 bases to trimming and J lost 7 bases, with 17 bases between them. Per germline, CDR1 SGHTA and CDR2 FQGTGA. The CDR3 here is CASSRRGAGDEAFF. In DNA, the CDR3 is TGTGCCAGCAGCCGGCGCGGGGCCGGAGATGAAGCTTTCTTT.

In this sample, this clone turned up a few times. The V and J genes are TRBV9 and TRBJ1-3; no definite D call. The CDR3 loop spans 11 amino acids. CDR1 is SGDLS, CDR2 YYNGEE, per germline. Trimming stripped 3 bases from V and 10 bases from J, with 8 bases between. The chain's CDR3 is CASSASRTIYF. The CDR3 DNA is TGTGCCAGCAGCGCGTCCCGAACCATATATTTT.

The rearrangement uses TRBV16 and TRBJ1-1; 7 bases agree with TRBD1. This CDR3 has 15 amino acids. The germline V gene encodes CDR1 KGHSY and CDR2 FQNENV. With 4 bases clipped from V and 1 base from J, the junction kept 6 bases outside the gene matches. In DNA, the CDR3 is TGTGCCAGCAGCCGGCAACAGGGGCGGAACACTGAAGCTTTCTTT. Encoded protein: CASSRQQGRNTEAFF. Drawing the rest from reference TRBV16 and TRBJ1-1, the complete variable domain is GEEVAQTPKHLVRGEGQKAKLYCAPIKGHSYVFWYQQVLKNEFKFLISFQNENVFDETGMPKERFSAKCLPNSPCSLEIQATKLEDSAVYFCASSRQQGRNTEAFFGQGTRLTVV.

J is TRBJ1-4 and V is TRBV5-1; the D is unclear. The germline V gene encodes CDR1 SGHRS and CDR2 YFSETQ. V shed 0 bases and J shed 6 bases, with 6 bases lying between them. This CDR3 is 13 amino acids long. Here the CDR3 reads CASSLEADEKLFF. CDR3 sequence (DNA): TGCGCCAGCAGCTTGGAGGCAGATGAAAAACTGTTTTTT. Complete variable domain (other parts from reference TRBV5-1 and TRBJ1-4): KAGVTQTPRYLIKTRGQQVTLSCSPISGHRSVSWYQQTPGQGLQFLFEYFSETQRNKGNFPGRFSGRQFSNSRSEMNVSTLELGDSALYLCASSLEADEKLFFGSGTQLSVL.